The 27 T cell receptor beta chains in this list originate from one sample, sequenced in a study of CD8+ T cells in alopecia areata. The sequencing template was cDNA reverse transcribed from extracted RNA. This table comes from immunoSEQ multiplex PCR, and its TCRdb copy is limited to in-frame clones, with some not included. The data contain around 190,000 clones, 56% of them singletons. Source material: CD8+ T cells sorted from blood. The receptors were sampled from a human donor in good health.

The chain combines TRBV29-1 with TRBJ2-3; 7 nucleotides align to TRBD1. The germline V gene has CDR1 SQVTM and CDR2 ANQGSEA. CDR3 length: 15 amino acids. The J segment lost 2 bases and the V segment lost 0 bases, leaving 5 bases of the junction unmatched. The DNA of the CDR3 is TGCAGCGTTGAAGAGGGGACAGCTTTCACAGATACGCAGTATTTT. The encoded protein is CSVEEGTAFTDTQYF.

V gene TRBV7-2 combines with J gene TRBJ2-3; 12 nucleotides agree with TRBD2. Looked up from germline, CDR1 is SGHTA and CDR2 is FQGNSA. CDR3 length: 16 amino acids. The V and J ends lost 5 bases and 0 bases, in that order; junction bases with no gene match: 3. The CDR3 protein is CASSQLAGGSTDTQYF. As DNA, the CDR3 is TGTGCCAGCAGCCAACTAGCGGGGGGAAGCACAGATACGCAGTATTTT.

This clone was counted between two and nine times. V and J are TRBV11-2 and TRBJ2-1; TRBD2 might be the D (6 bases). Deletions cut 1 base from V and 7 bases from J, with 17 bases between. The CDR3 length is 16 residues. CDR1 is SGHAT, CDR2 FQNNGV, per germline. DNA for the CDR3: TGTGCCAGCAGCTTAGCTAGCGACCCCCTTTGGAATGAGCAGTTCTTC. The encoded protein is CASSLASDPLWNEQFF.

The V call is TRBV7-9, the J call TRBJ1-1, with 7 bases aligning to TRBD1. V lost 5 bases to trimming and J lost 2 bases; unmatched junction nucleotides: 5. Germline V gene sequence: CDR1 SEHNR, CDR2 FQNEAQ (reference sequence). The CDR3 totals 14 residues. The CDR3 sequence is CASSRGTDNTEAFF. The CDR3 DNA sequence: TGTGCCAGCAGCCGAGGGACAGACAACACTGAAGCTTTCTTT.

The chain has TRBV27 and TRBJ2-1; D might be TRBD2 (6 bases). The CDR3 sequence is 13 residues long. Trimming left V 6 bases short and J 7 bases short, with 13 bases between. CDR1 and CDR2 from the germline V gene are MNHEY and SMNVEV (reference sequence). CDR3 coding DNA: TGTGCCAGCAGCCGGAGGGGCTGGAATGAGCAGTTCTTC. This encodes CASSRRGWNEQFF.

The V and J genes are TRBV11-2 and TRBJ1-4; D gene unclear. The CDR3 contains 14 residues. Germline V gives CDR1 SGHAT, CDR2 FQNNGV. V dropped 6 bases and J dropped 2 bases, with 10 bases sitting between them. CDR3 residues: CASSRGETNEKLFF. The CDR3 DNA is TGTGCCAGCAGTCGCGGGGAGACTAATGAAAAACTGTTTTTT.

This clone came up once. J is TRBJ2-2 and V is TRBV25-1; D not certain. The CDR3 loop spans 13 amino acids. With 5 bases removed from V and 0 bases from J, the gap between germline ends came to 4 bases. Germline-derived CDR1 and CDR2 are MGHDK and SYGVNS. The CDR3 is CASSPSNTGELFF. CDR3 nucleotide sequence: TGTGCCAGCAGTCCATCGAACACCGGGGAGCTGTTTTTT.

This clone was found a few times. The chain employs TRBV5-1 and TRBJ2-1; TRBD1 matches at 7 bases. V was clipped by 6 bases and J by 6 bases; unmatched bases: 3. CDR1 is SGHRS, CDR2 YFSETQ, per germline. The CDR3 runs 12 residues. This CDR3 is CASTEGANEQFF. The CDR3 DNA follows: TGCGCCAGCACCGAGGGGGCCAATGAGCAGTTCTTC.

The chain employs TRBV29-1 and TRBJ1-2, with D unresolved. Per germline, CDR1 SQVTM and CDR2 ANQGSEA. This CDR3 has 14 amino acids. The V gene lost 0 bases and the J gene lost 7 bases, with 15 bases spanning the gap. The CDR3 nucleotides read TGCAGCGTTGAAGATCCCCATAGAAGGCCTGGCTACACCTTC. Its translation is CSVEDPHRRPGYTF.

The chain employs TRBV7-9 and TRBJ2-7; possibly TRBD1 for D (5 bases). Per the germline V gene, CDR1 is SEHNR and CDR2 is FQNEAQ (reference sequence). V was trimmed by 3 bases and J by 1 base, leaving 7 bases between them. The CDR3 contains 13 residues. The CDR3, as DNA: TGTGCCAGCAGCTTTAGGGGTTCCTACGAGCAGTACTTC. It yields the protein CASSFRGSYEQYF.

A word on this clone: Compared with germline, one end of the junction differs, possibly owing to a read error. The chain's CDR3 is CASSLQDVGPNGQFF. The CDR3 DNA sequence: TGTGCCAGCAGTCTCCAGGACGTCGGACCAAATGGGCAGTTCTTC. The V and J genes are TRBV27 and TRBJ2-1, with D uncertain. This CDR3 has 15 amino acids. Germline CDR1 is MNHEY and CDR2 is SMNVEV (reference sequence).

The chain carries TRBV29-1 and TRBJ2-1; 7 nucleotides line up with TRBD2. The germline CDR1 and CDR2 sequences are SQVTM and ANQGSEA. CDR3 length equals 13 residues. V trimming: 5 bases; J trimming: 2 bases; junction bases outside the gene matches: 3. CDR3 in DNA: TGCAGCGTTCGGGGAGGGACCTACAATGAGCAGTTCTTC. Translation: CSVRGGTYNEQFF.

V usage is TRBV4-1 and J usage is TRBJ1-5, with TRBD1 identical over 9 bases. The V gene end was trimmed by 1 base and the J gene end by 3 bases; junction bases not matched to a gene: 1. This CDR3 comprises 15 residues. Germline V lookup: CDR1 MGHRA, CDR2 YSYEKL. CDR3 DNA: TGCGCCAGCAGCCAAGGGGACAGGGACAATCAGCCCCAGCATTTT. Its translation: CASSQGDRDNQPQHF.

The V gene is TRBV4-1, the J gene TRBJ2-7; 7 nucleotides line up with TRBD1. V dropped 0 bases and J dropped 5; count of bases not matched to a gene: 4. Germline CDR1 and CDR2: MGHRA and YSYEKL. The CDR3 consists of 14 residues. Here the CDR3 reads CASSQEPQGHEQYF. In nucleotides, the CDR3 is TGCGCCAGCAGCCAAGAACCACAGGGGCACGAGCAGTACTTC.

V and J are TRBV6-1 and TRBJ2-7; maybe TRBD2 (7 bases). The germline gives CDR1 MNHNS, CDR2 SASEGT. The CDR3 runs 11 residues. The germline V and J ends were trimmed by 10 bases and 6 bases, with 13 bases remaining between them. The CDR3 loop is CATRGGGEQYF. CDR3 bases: TGTGCCACCCGAGGGGGGGGCGAGCAGTACTTC.

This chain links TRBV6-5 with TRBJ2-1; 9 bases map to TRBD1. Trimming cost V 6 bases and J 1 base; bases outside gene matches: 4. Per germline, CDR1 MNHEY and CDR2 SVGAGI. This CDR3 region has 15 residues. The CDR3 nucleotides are TGTGCCAGCAGCCTGACAGGGGGTTCCTACAATGAGCAGTTCTTC. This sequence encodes CASSLTGGSYNEQFF.

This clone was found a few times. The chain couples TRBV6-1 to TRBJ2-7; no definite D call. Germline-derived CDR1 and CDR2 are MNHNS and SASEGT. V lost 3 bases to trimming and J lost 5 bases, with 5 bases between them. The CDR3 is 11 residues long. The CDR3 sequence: CASSDSNEQYF. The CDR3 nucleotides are TGTGCCAGCAGTGACTCAAACGAGCAGTACTTC.

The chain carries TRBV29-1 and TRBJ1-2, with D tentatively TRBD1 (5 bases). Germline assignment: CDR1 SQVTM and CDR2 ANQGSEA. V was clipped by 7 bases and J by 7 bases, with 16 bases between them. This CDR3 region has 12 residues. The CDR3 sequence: CSATGTAVGYTF. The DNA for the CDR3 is TGCAGCGCTACCGGGACTGCCGTTGGCTACACCTTC. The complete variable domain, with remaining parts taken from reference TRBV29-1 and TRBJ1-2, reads SAVISQKPSRDICQRGTSLTIQCQVDSQVTMMFWYRQQPGQSLTLIATANQGSEATYESGFVIDKFPISRPNLTFSTLTVSNMSPEDSSIYLCSATGTAVGYTFGSGTRLTVV.

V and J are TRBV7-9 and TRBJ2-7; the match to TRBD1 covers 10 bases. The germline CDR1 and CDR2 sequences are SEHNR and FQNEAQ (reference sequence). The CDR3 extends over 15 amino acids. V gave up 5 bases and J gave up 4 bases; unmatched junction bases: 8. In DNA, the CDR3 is TGTGCCAGCAGCCCCCGACAGGGGGCGCGGTACGAGCAGTACTTC. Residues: CASSPRQGARYEQYF.

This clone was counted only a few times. Here the CDR3 DNA reads TGTGCCTGGAGTGTACAGGGTATGACAGATACGCAGTATTTT. Encoded protein: CAWSVQGMTDTQYF. The chain joins TRBV30 to TRBJ2-3, with TRBD1 as a possible D gene (6 bases). Per the germline V gene, CDR1 is GTSNPN and CDR2 is SVGIG (reference sequence). The V end was cut by 0 bases, the J end by 3 bases, with 10 bases between. The CDR3 contains 14 residues.

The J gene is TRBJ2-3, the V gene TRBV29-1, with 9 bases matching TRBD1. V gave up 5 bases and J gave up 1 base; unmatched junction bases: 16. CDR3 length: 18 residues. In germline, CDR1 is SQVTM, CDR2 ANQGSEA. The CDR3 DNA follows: TGCAGCGTTTCCCCGACAGGGGGTACGTTTCAGGGCACAGATACGCAGTATTTT. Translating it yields CSVSPTGGTFQGTDTQYF.

DNA for the CDR3: TGCGCCAGCAGCAACCAGAATTCACCCCTCCACTTT. Protein sequence: CASSNQNSPLHF. V usage is TRBV5-1 and J usage is TRBJ1-6; D remains ambiguous. From germline, CDR1 is SGHRS and CDR2 YFSETQ. This CDR3 contains 12 residues. V lost 4 bases and J lost 7, with 6 bases in between. Looking up the rest from reference TRBV5-1 and TRBJ1-6 gives the full variable domain: KAGVTQTPRYLIKTRGQQVTLSCSPISGHRSVSWYQQTPGQGLQFLFEYFSETQRNKGNFPGRFSGRQFSNSRSEMNVSTLELGDSALYLCASSNQNSPLHFGNGTRLTVT.

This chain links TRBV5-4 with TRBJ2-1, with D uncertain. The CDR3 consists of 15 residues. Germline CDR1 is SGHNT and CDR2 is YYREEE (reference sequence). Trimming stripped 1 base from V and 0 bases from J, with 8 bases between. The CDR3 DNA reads TGTGCCAGCAGCTTGAGCCAGACCTCCTACAATGAGCAGTTCTTC. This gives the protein CASSLSQTSYNEQFF.

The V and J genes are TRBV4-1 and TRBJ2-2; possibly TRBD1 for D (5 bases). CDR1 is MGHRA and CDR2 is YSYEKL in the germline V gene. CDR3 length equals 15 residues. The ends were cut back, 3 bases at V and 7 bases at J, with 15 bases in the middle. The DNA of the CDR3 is TGCGCCAGCAGCCACCCCAAGGGGTACGGCGGGGAGCTGTTTTTT. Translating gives CASSHPKGYGGELFF.

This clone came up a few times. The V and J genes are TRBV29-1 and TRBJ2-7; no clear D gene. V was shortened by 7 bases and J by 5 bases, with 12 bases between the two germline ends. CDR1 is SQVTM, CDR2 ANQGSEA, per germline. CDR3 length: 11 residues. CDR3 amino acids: CSGGDIDEQYF. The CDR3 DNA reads TGCAGCGGGGGTGACATAGACGAGCAGTACTTC.

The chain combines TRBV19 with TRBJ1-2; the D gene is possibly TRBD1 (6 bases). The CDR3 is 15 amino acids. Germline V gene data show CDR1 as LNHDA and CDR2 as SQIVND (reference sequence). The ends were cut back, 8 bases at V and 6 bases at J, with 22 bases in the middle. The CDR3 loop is CASAHGGPGTDGYTF. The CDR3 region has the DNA TGTGCCAGTGCTCACGGGGGCCCTGGGACGGATGGCTACACCTTC.

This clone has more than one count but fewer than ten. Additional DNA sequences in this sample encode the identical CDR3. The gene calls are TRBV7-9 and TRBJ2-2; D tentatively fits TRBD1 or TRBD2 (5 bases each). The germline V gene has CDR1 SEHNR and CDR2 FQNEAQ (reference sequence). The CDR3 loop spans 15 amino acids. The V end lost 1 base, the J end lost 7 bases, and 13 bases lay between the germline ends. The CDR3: CASSLGGKPVGELFF. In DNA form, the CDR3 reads TGTGCCAGCAGCTTAGGGGGGAAGCCGGTCGGGGAGCTGTTTTTT.